The T cell receptor beta chain described here comes from a study of blood T cell repertoires in COVID-19. Study summary: Sites across the United States, Italy and Spain contributed samples from acute and convalescent COVID-19. From T cells, B-cell-depleted T cells, or PBMCs came the material, which was cDNA or gDNA.

In Seattle, patients joined the study during active infection and were tracked longitudinally. Germline V gene data show CDR1 as KGHSH and CDR2 as LQKENI. V was pared by 2 bases and J by 5 bases, with 10 bases between. The CDR3 sequence is 15 residues long. Assay: immunoSEQ multiplex PCR; the TCRdb copy retains only in-frame clones and omits some. In the table there are 150,000 to 170,000 clones, around 85% of which are singletons. Sequencing input: peripheral blood. The J gene is TRBJ1-6, the V gene TRBV18, with TRBD1 as a possible D gene (5 bases). The sequence came from a man aged 60 to 69 with COVID-19, enrolled during active disease. The CDR3 DNA follows: TGTGCCAGCTCACCAGGAGACAGAGATAATTCACCCCTCCACTTT. This sequence encodes CASSPGDRDNSPLHF.